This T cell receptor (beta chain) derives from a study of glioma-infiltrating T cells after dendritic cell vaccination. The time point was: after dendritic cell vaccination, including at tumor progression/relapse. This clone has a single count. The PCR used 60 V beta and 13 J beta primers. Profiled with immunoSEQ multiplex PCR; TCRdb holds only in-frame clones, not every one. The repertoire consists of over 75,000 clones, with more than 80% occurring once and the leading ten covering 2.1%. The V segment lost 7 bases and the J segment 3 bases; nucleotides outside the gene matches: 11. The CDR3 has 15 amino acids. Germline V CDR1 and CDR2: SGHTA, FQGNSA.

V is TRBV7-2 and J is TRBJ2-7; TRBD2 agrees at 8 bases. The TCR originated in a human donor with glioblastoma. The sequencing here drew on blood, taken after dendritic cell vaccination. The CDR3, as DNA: TGTGCCAGCACCTTCGTCGGGGGGGGTGTCTACGAGCAGTACTTC. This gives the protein CASTFVGGGVYEQYF.